This T cell receptor beta chain emerged from a study of blood T cell repertoires in COVID-19. In the study overall: Material from acute and convalescent COVID-19 was sourced from the United States, Italy and Spain. Sample material is recorded as cDNA or gDNA derived from T cells, B-cell-depleted T cells, or PBMCs.

As originally analysed: By means of reference gene primer amplification, nucleated cell counts were estimated. This table comes from immunoSEQ multiplex PCR, and its TCRdb copy is limited to in-frame clones, with some not included. The V and J calls and clone size come from that table; D and trimming were worked out from the DNA. This sample has some 200,000 clones; 84% occur once, and the top ten carry about 13%. Trimming removed 5 bases at V and 1 base at J, with 15 bases between. This CDR3 region has 15 residues. CDR1 MGHRA and CDR2 YSYEKL come from the germline V gene. The receptor's source is a human donor in a cohort sampled during active COVID-19. Source material: peripheral blood. The chain couples TRBV4-1 to TRBJ2-7; D is perhaps TRBD2 (6 bases). Here the CDR3 reads CASSAPGERSYEQYF. The DNA of the CDR3 is TGCGCCAGCAGCGCGCCGGGAGAACGGTCCTACGAGCAGTACTTC.